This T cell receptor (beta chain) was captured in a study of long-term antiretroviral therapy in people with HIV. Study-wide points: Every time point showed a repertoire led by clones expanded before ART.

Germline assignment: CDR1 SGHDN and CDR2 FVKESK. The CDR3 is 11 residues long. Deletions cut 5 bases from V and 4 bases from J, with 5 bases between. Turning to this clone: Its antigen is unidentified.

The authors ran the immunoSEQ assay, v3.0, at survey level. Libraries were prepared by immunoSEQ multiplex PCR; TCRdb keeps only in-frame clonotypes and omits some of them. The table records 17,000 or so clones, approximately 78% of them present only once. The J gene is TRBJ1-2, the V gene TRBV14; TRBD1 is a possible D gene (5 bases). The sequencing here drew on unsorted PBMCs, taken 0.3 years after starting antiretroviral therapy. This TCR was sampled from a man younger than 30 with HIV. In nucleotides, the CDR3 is TGTGCCAGCAGCGGGGCCTATGGCTACACCTTC. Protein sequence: CASSGAYGYTF. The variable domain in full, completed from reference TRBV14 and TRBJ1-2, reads EAGVTQFPSHSVIEKGQTVTLRCDPISGHDNLYWYRRVMGKEIKFLLHFVKESKQDESGMPNNRFLAERTGGTYSTLKVQPAELEDSGVYFCASSGAYGYTFGSGTRLTVV.